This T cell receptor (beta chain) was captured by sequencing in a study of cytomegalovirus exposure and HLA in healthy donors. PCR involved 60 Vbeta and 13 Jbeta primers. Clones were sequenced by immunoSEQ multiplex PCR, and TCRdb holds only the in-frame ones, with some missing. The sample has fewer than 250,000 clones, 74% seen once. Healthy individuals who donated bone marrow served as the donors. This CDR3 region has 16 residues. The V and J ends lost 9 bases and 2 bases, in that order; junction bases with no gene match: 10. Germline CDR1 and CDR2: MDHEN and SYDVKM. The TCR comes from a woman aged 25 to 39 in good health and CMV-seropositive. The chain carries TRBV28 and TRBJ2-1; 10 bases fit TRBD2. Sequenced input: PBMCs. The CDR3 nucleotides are TGTGCCAGGGGGGGGTCTAGCGGGAGTACCTACAATGAGCAGTTCTTC. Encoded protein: CARGGSSGSTYNEQFF.